The clone carrying this TCR beta chain has a handful of counts. The antigen is unknown. TCRdb redid the calling of the RT-PCR reads with MiXCR, one entry per CDR3 protein. The profile shows about 520,000 distinct CDR3 sequences, about 25% of them singletons. This record comes from a study of response to subunit inactivated influenza vaccine. Study results and limitations: Every seasonal influenza vaccination brings in few new T cells, the authors suggested.

The CDR3 runs 14 residues. Germline V gene lookup returns CDR1 DFQATT and CDR2 SNEGSKA (reference sequence). V shed 2 bases and J 6 bases; nucleotides not matched to a gene: 4. J is TRBJ2-1 and V is TRBV20-1; TRBD2 matches 10 bases. Sequenced material: CD4+ T cells sorted from PBMCs, taken more than 4 days after vaccination. This TCR was recovered from a man between 45 and 60 years old who received an inactivated influenza vaccine. The CDR3: CSARLAGGTNEQFF. The DNA for the CDR3 is TGCAGTGCTAGATTAGCGGGAGGTACCAATGAGCAGTTCTTC.